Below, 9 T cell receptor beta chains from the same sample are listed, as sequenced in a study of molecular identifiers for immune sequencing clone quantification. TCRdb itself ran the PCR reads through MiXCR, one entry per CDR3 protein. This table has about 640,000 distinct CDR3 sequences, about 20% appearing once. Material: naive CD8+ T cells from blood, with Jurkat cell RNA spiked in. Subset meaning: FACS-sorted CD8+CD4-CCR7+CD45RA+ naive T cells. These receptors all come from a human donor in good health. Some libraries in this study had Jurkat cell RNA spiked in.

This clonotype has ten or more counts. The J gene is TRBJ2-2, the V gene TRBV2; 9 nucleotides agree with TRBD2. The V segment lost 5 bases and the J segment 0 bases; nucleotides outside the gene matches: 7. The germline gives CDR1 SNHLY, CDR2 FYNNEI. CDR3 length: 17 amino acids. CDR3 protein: CASSSVSGSPNTGELFF. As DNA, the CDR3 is TGTGCCAGCAGTTCGGTTAGCGGGAGTCCGAACACCGGGGAGCTGTTTTTT.

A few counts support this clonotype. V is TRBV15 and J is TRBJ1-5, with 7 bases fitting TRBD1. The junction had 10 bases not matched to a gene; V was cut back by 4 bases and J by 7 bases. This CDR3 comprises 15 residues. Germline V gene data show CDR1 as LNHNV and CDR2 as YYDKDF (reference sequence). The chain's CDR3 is CATSITTGAAQPQHF. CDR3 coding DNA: TGTGCCACCAGCATAACAACAGGGGCCGCGCAGCCCCAGCATTTT.

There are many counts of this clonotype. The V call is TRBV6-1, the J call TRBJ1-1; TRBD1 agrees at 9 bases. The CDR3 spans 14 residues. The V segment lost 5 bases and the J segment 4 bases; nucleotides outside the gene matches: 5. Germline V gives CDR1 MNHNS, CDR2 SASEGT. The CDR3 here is CASSTGGVGTEAFF. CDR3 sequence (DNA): TGTGCCAGCAGTACAGGGGGCGTCGGCACTGAAGCTTTCTTT.

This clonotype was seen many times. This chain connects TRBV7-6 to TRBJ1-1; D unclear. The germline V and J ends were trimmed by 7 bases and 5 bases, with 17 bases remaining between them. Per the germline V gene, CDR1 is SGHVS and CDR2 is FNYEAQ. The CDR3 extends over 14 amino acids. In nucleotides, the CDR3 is TGTGCCAGCACCCCGACGGCGGGAGGGACTGAAGCTTTCTTT. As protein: CASTPTAGGTEAFF. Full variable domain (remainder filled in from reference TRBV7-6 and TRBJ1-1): GAGVSQSPRYKVTKRGQDVALRCDPISGHVSLYWYRQALGQGPEFLTYFNYEAQQDKSGLPNDRFSAERPEGSISTLTIQRTEQRDSAMYRCASTPTAGGTEAFFGQGTRLTVV.

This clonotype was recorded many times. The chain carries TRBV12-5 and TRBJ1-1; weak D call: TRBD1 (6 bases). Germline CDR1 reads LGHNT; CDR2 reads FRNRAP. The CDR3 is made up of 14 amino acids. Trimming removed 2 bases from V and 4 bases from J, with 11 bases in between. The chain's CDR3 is CASGLLGAGTEAFF. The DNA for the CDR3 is TGTGCTAGTGGTTTGTTGGGGGCGGGCACTGAAGCTTTCTTT.

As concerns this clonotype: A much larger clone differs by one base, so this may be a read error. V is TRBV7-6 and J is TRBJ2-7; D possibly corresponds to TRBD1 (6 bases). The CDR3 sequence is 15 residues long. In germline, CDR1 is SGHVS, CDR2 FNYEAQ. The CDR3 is CANSSGGGGSYEQYF. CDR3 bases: TGTGCCAACAGCTCCGGTGGGGGCGGAAGTTACGAGCAGTACTTC.

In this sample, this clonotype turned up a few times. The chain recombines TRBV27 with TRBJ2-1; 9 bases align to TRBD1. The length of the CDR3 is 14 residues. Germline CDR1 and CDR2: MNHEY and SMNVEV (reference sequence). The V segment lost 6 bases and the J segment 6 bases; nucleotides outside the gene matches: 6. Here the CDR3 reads CASRQRDRVNEQFF. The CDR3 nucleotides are TGTGCCAGCAGGCAACGGGACAGGGTCAATGAGCAGTTCTTC.

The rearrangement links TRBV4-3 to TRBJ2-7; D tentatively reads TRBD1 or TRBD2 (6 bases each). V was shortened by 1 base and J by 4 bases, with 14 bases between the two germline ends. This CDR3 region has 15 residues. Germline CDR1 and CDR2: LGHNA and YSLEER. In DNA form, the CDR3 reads TGCGCCAGCAGCCAAGGGAGGGGGGCGTTTTACGAGCAGTACTTC. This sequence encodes CASSQGRGAFYEQYF.

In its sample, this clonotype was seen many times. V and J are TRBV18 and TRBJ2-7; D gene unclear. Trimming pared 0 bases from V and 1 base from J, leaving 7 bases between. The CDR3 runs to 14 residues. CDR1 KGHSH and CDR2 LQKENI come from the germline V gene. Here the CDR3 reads CASSPPETSYEQYF. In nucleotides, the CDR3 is TGTGCCAGCTCACCACCGGAGACATCCTACGAGCAGTACTTC.